The next 18 T cell receptor beta chains were all read from a single sample in a study of blood T cell repertoires in COVID-19. Here immunoSEQ multiplex PCR was the method, and the copy in TCRdb shows in-frame clones only, minus some. The sample carries about 380,000 clones, more than 65% recorded once. What was sequenced was peripheral blood. All receptors come from a human donor with acute or convalescent COVID-19. The donor label of this sample is uncertain.

The chain has TRBV5-6 and TRBJ1-1, with a weak D call TRBD1 (6 bases). The CDR3 covers 15 residues. CDR1 and CDR2 (germline): SGHDT, YYEEEE. The V end was cut by 5 bases, the J end by 2 bases, with 16 bases between. The CDR3 reads CASRAPGHVNTEAFF. The CDR3 DNA reads as TGTGCCAGCAGGGCACCGGGACACGTAAACACTGAAGCTTTCTTT.

V is TRBV28 and J is TRBJ1-5, with D perhaps matching TRBD1 (5 bases). The CDR3 consists of 14 residues. CDR1 is MDHEN and CDR2 is SYDVKM in the germline V gene. The germline V and J ends were trimmed by 7 bases and 4 bases, with 14 bases remaining between them. CDR3 in DNA: TGTGCCAGCATTACCGGGACTTTAAATCAGCCCCAGCATTTT. This codes for CASITGTLNQPQHF.

The gene calls are TRBV2 and TRBJ1-5; no reliable D call. The CDR3 totals 13 residues. V lost 6 bases to trimming and J lost 4 bases, with 10 bases between them. Looked up from germline, CDR1 is SNHLY and CDR2 is FYNNEI. The CDR3 region is CASSPDFNQPQHF. In nucleotides, the CDR3 is TGTGCCAGCAGCCCGGACTTTAATCAGCCCCAGCATTTT.

J is TRBJ2-4 and V is TRBV4-1; TRBD1 agrees at 8 bases. V shed 3 bases and J 2 bases; nucleotides not matched to a gene: 6. Germline CDR1 MGHRA, CDR2 YSYEKL. CDR3 length: 16 amino acids. DNA for the CDR3: TGCGCCAGCAGCCAGACAGGGGTCACCCCCAAAAACATTCAGTACTTC. Amino acid sequence: CASSQTGVTPKNIQYF.

The V call is TRBV14, the J call TRBJ2-1, with 7 bases lining up with TRBD1. After removal of 4 bases from V and 8 bases from J, the junction contained 8 bases not matched to a gene. The CDR3 spans 14 residues. From germline, CDR1 is SGHDN and CDR2 FVKESK. The CDR3 loop is CASSPRTGRHEQFF. The DNA for the CDR3 is TGTGCCAGCAGCCCGAGGACAGGCCGCCATGAGCAGTTCTTC.

This rearrangement joins TRBV5-8 to TRBJ2-1; 8 nucleotides line up with TRBD2. The CDR3 contains 15 residues. Germline-derived CDR1 and CDR2 are SGHTS and YDEGEE. The J segment lost 4 bases and the V segment lost 6 bases, leaving 9 bases of the junction unmatched. The CDR3 nucleotides are TGTGCCAGCAAAACCCCGGGGGGGGTTTACAATGAGCAGTTCTTC. Translated: CASKTPGGVYNEQFF. The complete variable domain, with remaining parts taken from reference TRBV5-8 and TRBJ2-1, reads EAGVTQSPTHLIKTRGQQATLRCSPISGHTSVYWYQQALGLGLQFLLWYDEGEERNRGNFPPRFSGRQFPNYSSELNVNALELEDSALYLCASKTPGGVYNEQFFGPGTRLTVL.

A remark on this clone: Within the sample, other DNA sequences also encode this same CDR3. This chain links TRBV20-1 with TRBJ2-1, with TRBD1 identical over 7 bases. V gave up 3 bases and J gave up 10 bases; unmatched junction bases: 3. The CDR3 runs to 11 residues. Germline assignment: CDR1 DFQATT and CDR2 SNEGSKA (reference sequence). The CDR3 coding sequence is TGCAGTGCTAGTAGAGGGGGCGAGCAGTTCTTC. Residues: CSASRGGEQFF.

V gene TRBV5-8 combines with J gene TRBJ1-2; perhaps TRBD1 as D (5 bases). There are 15 residues in the CDR3. V lost 4 bases, J lost 3 bases, and 16 bases lay in between. Germline V gives CDR1 SGHTS, CDR2 YDEGEE. Here the CDR3 reads CASSVGRQTYYGYTF. CDR3 bases: TGTGCCAGCAGCGTCGGTCGACAGACATACTATGGCTACACCTTC.

The rearrangement links TRBV3-1 (or the pseudogene TRBV3-2) to TRBJ1-1; the match to TRBD1 covers 10 bases. The CDR3 has 16 amino acids. Germline V gene data show CDR1 as LGHDT and CDR2 as YNNKEL (reference sequence). Trimming removed 4 bases from V and 5 bases from J; junction bases left unmatched: 10. The CDR3 DNA follows: TGTGCCAGCAGCCCCCCCGACAGGGGGCAGGATACTGAAGCTTTCTTT. It specifies CASSPPDRGQDTEAFF.

The V call is TRBV6-1, the J call TRBJ2-1; 9 nucleotides align to TRBD2. This CDR3 has 15 residues. Germline values: CDR1 MNHNS, CDR2 SASEGT. V lost 0 bases, J lost 7 bases, and 4 bases stayed unmatched. The CDR3 DNA reads TGTGCCAGCAGTGAAGCTCGCCTAGCGGGAAATGAGCAGTTCTTC. It is translated as CASSEARLAGNEQFF.

This clone came up a few times. The chain recombines TRBV2 with TRBJ1-5; unclear D gene. The CDR3 has 14 residues. The ends were cut back, 1 base at V and 6 bases at J, with 10 bases in the middle. Germline V gene sequence: CDR1 SNHLY, CDR2 FYNNEI. The CDR3 reads CASSEVRFPQPQHF. In DNA, the CDR3 is TGTGCCAGCAGTGAAGTCCGGTTCCCTCAGCCCCAGCATTTT.

V and J are TRBV7-9 and TRBJ2-4; D perhaps matches TRBD1 (7 bases). The V gene lost 5 bases and the J gene lost 7 bases, with 18 bases spanning the gap. This CDR3 spans 15 amino acids. CDR1 is SEHNR, CDR2 FQNEAQ, per germline (reference sequence). This CDR3 is CASSPGSGGKNIQYF. Written as DNA, the CDR3 is TGTGCCAGCAGCCCCGGGTCAGGGGGGAAGAACATTCAGTACTTC.

This clone was picked up one time. The V gene is TRBV9, the J gene TRBJ2-1; a weak D match, TRBD2 (5 bases). This CDR3 spans 15 amino acids. The germline gives CDR1 SGDLS, CDR2 YYNGEE. V was shortened by 3 bases and J by 8 bases, with 18 bases between the two germline ends. This CDR3 is CASSALALFRDEQFF. The CDR3 nucleotides read TGTGCCAGCAGCGCGCTAGCACTATTCCGGGATGAGCAGTTCTTC.

V is TRBV2 and J is TRBJ1-5, with D possibly matching TRBD1 (5 bases). V was cut by 9 bases and J by 3 bases, with 18 bases left in between. The CDR3 is 15 residues long. Germline lookup yields CDR1 SNHLY and CDR2 FYNNEI. The CDR3 DNA sequence: TGTGCCAGTTCCAGGGAGGCCGTGTCCAATCAGCCCCAGCATTTT. Protein: CASSREAVSNQPQHF. The full variable domain, in which reference TRBV2 and TRBJ1-5 provide the parts outside the CDR3, is EPEVTQTPSHQVTQMGQEVILRCVPISNHLYFYWYRQILGQKVEFLVSFYNNEISEKSEIFDDQFSVERPDGSNFTLKIRSTKLEDSAMYFCASSREAVSNQPQHFGDGTRLSIL.

This clone was picked up one time. This chain uses TRBV5-5 with TRBJ2-1, with 7 positions matching TRBD1. CDR3 size: 14 residues. V dropped 3 bases and J dropped 9; count of bases not matched to a gene: 9. Germline V lookup: CDR1 SGHKS, CDR2 YYEKEE (reference sequence). In DNA form, the CDR3 reads TGTGCCAGCAGCTACCGACAGGGATTAGCTGAGCAGTTCTTC. Translated, it gives CASSYRQGLAEQFF.

The chain employs TRBV19 and TRBJ2-4; no clear D gene. V was shortened by 5 bases and J by 7 bases, with 9 bases between the two germline ends. Germline-derived CDR1 and CDR2 are LNHDA and SQIVND (reference sequence). This CDR3 has 12 residues. The DNA of the CDR3 is TGTGCCAGTAGTCCGAGAGATAACATTCAGTACTTC. Protein sequence: CASSPRDNIQYF.

This rearrangement joins TRBV30 to TRBJ1-1, with 7 bases matching TRBD1. V was pared by 5 bases and J by 6 bases, with 6 bases of the junction left unmatched. This CDR3 region has 12 residues. The germline V gene encodes CDR1 GTSNPN and CDR2 SVGIG (reference sequence). CDR3 nucleotides: TGTGCCTGGGGCGGGCAGGGGGCTGAAGCTTTCTTT. As protein: CAWGGQGAEAFF.

The chain joins TRBV4-2 to TRBJ2-7, with unresolved D. The germline CDR1 and CDR2 sequences are LGHNA and YNFKEQ. The CDR3 totals 15 residues. Trimming stripped 0 bases from V and 0 bases from J, with 9 bases between. This chain's CDR3 is CASSQEGSSSYEQYF. In DNA, the CDR3 is TGTGCCAGCAGCCAAGAGGGCTCGAGCTCCTACGAGCAGTACTTC.